Detailed here is one T cell receptor beta chain. The target antigen is unknown. A multiplex PCR was run with 60 Vbeta primers and 13 Jbeta primers. Only in-frame clones appear in the TCRdb table, and some are missing; sequencing was by immunoSEQ multiplex PCR. The table lists some 170,000 clones, roughly 76% of them singletons, with roughly 5% in the top ten. The germline CDR1 and CDR2 sequences are LNHDA and SQIVND (reference sequence). The CDR3 has 14 residues. The V gene lost 7 bases and the J gene lost 4 bases, with 14 bases spanning the gap. This entry comes from a study of cytomegalovirus exposure and HLA in healthy donors. Study results and limitations: Reported results showed that the classifier diagnosed cytomegalovirus status with high specificity and sensitivity. Across donors, presence/absence analyses took sequencing depth to be roughly uniform.

The V call is TRBV19, the J call TRBJ2-1, with D tentatively TRBD1 (5 bases). The sequence derives from a woman aged 18-29 years in good health and CMV-seropositive. Sequenced: PBMCs. The CDR3 coding sequence is TGTGCCAGTACTAGGGGTTGGAATTACAATGAGCAGTTCTTC. Its translation is CASTRGWNYNEQFF.